This entry lists 22 T cell receptor beta chains sequenced from one sample in a study of neurological immune-mediated disorders. Time point specified: longitudinal time-point 2. In TCRdb, the 5' RACE reads were re-called with MiXCR into one record per CDR3 protein. The sample lists approximately 82,000 distinct CDR3 sequences; around 14% were seen once. The sequencing input was PBMCs. The receptors come from a female donor with HTLV-1-associated myelopathy (HAM/TSP).

This clonotype occurred many times. CDR3 in amino acids: CASSFGTGDTDTQYF. CDR3 bases: TGTGCCAGCAGCTTCGGGACAGGAGACACAGATACGCAGTATTTT. This chain connects TRBV11-2 to TRBJ2-3; 8 positions agree with TRBD1. V shed 3 bases and J 2 bases; nucleotides not matched to a gene: 4. The CDR3 has 15 residues. Germline-derived CDR1 and CDR2 are SGHAT and FQNNGV.

This clonotype was observed many times. V and J are TRBV5-1 and TRBJ2-7; no clear D gene. With 4 bases removed from V and 2 bases from J, the gap between germline ends came to 16 bases. The CDR3 sequence is 15 residues long. Germline CDR1 reads SGHRS; CDR2 reads YFSETQ. This CDR3 is CASSGSRERPYEQYF. The CDR3 DNA is TGCGCCAGCAGCGGCAGTAGGGAAAGGCCCTACGAGCAGTACTTC.

This clonotype showed up many times. This chain links TRBV5-1 with TRBJ2-2; maybe TRBD1 (6 bases). CDR1 is SGHRS and CDR2 is YFSETQ in the germline V gene. The CDR3 contains 15 residues. Trimming stripped 4 bases from V and 4 bases from J, with 14 bases between. The CDR3 reads CASSPGQAVTGELFF. The DNA of the CDR3 is TGCGCCAGCAGCCCGGGACAAGCAGTCACCGGGGAGCTGTTTTTT. Drawing the rest from reference TRBV5-1 and TRBJ2-2, the complete variable domain is KAGVTQTPRYLIKTRGQQVTLSCSPISGHRSVSWYQQTPGQGLQFLFEYFSETQRNKGNFPGRFSGRQFSNSRSEMNVSTLELGDSALYLCASSPGQAVTGELFFGEGSRLTVL.

This clonotype has at least ten counts. The chain recombines TRBV10-3 with TRBJ2-7; TRBD1 agrees at 11 bases. There are 14 residues in the CDR3. Germline CDR1 ENHRY, CDR2 SYGVKD. The junction had 6 bases not matched to a gene; V was cut back by 6 bases and J by 5 bases. The CDR3 nucleotides read TGTGCCATCAGCGGGACAGGGGGTCTAAACGAGCAGTACTTC. Its protein is CAISGTGGLNEQYF.

There are many counts of this clonotype. V and J are TRBV9 and TRBJ1-1; 9 bases agree with TRBD1. The CDR3 extends over 16 amino acids. From germline, CDR1 is SGDLS and CDR2 YYNGEE. V shed 4 bases and J 0 bases; nucleotides not matched to a gene: 7. CDR3 nucleotide sequence: TGTGCCAGCAGCAACGACAGGGGGGTATTGAACACTGAAGCTTTCTTT. Protein: CASSNDRGVLNTEAFF.

This clonotype was recorded many times. The rearrangement joins TRBV5-6 to TRBJ2-1, with a tentative D call TRBD1 (5 bases). This CDR3 is built from 14 residues. V dropped 4 bases and J dropped 6 bases, with 14 bases sitting between them. The germline V gene encodes CDR1 SGHDT and CDR2 YYEEEE. DNA for the CDR3: TGTGCCAGCAGCACCTCAGGGTCCCCCAATGAGCAGTTCTTC. Translating it yields CASSTSGSPNEQFF. Full variable domain (remainder filled in from reference TRBV5-6 and TRBJ2-1): DAGVTQSPTHLIKTRGQQVTLRCSPKSGHDTVSWYQQALGQGPQFIFQYYEEEERQRGNFPDRFSGHQFPNYSSELNVNALLLGDSALYLCASSTSGSPNEQFFGPGTRLTVL.

This clonotype appeared many times. CDR3 sequence reads: CASRRIPGLGYTF. CDR3 nucleotide sequence: TGTGCCAGCAGGAGGATCCCAGGGCTTGGCTACACCTTC. The chain combines TRBV2 with TRBJ1-2, with D possibly TRBD1 on 5 matching bases. CDR3 length: 13 residues. Germline assignment: CDR1 SNHLY and CDR2 FYNNEI. Trimming cost V 6 bases and J 7 bases, with 15 bases left between them. Combining the CDR3 with reference TRBV2 and TRBJ1-2 gives the whole variable domain EPEVTQTPSHQVTQMGQEVILRCVPISNHLYFYWYRQILGQKVEFLVSFYNNEISEKSEIFDDQFSVERPDGSNFTLKIRSTKLEDSAMYFCASRRIPGLGYTFGSGTRLTVV.

The table lists this clonotype with many counts. The chain uses TRBV6-2 or TRBV6-3 and TRBJ2-7; 8 bases agree with TRBD1. Germline CDR1 and CDR2: MNHEY and SVGEGT. V was pared by 6 bases and J by 2 bases, with 6 bases of the junction left unmatched. This CDR3 is 14 amino acids long. CDR3 bases: TGTGCCAGCAGCGACCTGGGACAGGCCTACGAGCAGTACTTC. This gives the protein CASSDLGQAYEQYF.

Ten or more counts support this clonotype. The rearrangement links TRBV5-1 to TRBJ2-5, with D maybe TRBD2 (6 bases). CDR1 SGHRS and CDR2 YFSETQ come from the germline V gene. The CDR3 length is 13 residues. V was trimmed by 4 bases and J by 5 bases, leaving 12 bases between them. DNA for the CDR3: TGCGCCAGCAGCCTGGCGGGGTGGGAGACCCAGTACTTC. Its translation: CASSLAGWETQYF.

The J gene is TRBJ2-1, the V gene TRBV20-1; 9 bases are shared with TRBD2. CDR3 length equals 15 residues. The V gene's germline CDR1 is DFQATT and CDR2 SNEGSKA (reference sequence). V shed 5 bases and J 5 bases; nucleotides not matched to a gene: 10. The DNA for the CDR3 is TGCAGTGCTGTAACCTTTAGCGGGGGCCACAATGAGCAGTTCTTC. It yields the protein CSAVTFSGGHNEQFF.

The J gene is TRBJ2-2, the V gene TRBV5-1; a weak D match, TRBD1 (5 bases). This CDR3 has 16 residues. Trimming removed 3 bases from V and 6 bases from J, with 18 bases in between. Germline V gene sequence: CDR1 SGHRS, CDR2 YFSETQ. The CDR3 nucleotides are TGCGCCAGCAGCTGGGTGGGGCAGATCAAGGCCGGGGAGCTGTTTTTT. Its translation: CASSWVGQIKAGELFF. Based on the CDR3 plus reference TRBV5-1 and TRBJ2-2, the full variable domain is KAGVTQTPRYLIKTRGQQVTLSCSPISGHRSVSWYQQTPGQGLQFLFEYFSETQRNKGNFPGRFSGRQFSNSRSEMNVSTLELGDSALYLCASSWVGQIKAGELFFGEGSRLTVL.

This clonotype appeared many times. This rearrangement joins TRBV5-1 to TRBJ2-3; D is uncertain. V was pared by 0 bases and J by 2 bases, with 13 bases between. This CDR3 contains 16 residues. Germline assignment: CDR1 SGHRS and CDR2 YFSETQ. The DNA for the CDR3 is TGCGCCAGCAGCTTGGGGACGACCCACTTCACAGATACGCAGTATTTT. Its protein is CASSLGTTHFTDTQYF.

This clonotype was seen at least ten times. The J gene is TRBJ2-1, the V gene TRBV7-2, with TRBD1 matching over 10 bases. Per the germline V gene, CDR1 is SGHTA and CDR2 is FQGNSA. Trimming at V came to 6 bases and at J to 4 bases, leaving 6 bases not matched to a gene. This CDR3 is built from 15 residues. CDR3 coding DNA: TGTGCCAGCAGTCGCGACAGGGGGCAATACAATGAGCAGTTCTTC. Translating it yields CASSRDRGQYNEQFF. Filled out from reference TRBV7-2 and TRBJ2-1, the complete variable domain reads GAGVSQSPSNKVTEKGKDVELRCDPISGHTALYWYRQSLGQGLEFLIYFQGNSAPDKSGLPSDRFSAERTGGSVSTLTIQRTQQEDSAVYLCASSRDRGQYNEQFFGPGTRLTVL.

This rearrangement joins TRBV11-3 to TRBJ2-1; 9 positions agree with TRBD1. V shed 5 bases and J 2 bases; nucleotides not matched to a gene: 4. CDR1 and CDR2 (germline): SGHNT, YENEEA. This CDR3 comprises 15 residues. CDR3 DNA: TGTGCCAGCAGCCGCCACAGGGGGCCCTACAATGAGCAGTTCTTC. It is translated as CASSRHRGPYNEQFF.

J is TRBJ2-2 and V is TRBV9; D is possibly TRBD1 (6 bases). Germline CDR1 is SGDLS and CDR2 is YYNGEE. V shed 0 bases and J shed 3 bases, with 12 bases lying between them. The CDR3 is made up of 16 amino acids. The CDR3 region has the DNA TGTGCCAGCAGCGTAGCCGGGACACCGGACACCGGGGAGCTGTTTTTT. Translation gives CASSVAGTPDTGELFF.

This clonotype has a count of ten or more. The chain couples TRBV7-2 to TRBJ2-7; D perhaps matches TRBD1 (5 bases). The CDR3 runs to 12 residues. V lost 3 bases to trimming and J lost 6 bases, with 9 bases between them. CDR1 is SGHTA and CDR2 is FQGNSA in the germline V gene. In nucleotides, the CDR3 is TGTGCCAGCAGCTTCCAGGGTCGCGAGCAGTACTTC. This translates into CASSFQGREQYF. The variable domain in full, with the rest retrieved from reference TRBV7-2 and TRBJ2-7, is GAGVSQSPSNKVTEKGKDVELRCDPISGHTALYWYRQSLGQGLEFLIYFQGNSAPDKSGLPSDRFSAERTGGSVSTLTIQRTQQEDSAVYLCASSFQGREQYFGPGTRLTVT.

In its sample, this clonotype was seen many times. The chain is built from TRBV12-3 or TRBV12-4 and TRBJ1-2; 10 bases align to TRBD1. The CDR3 sequence is 16 residues long. The V gene end was trimmed by 3 bases and the J gene end by 4 bases; junction bases not matched to a gene: 8. CDR3: CASSFNRQGASYGYTF. The CDR3 coding sequence is TGTGCCAGCAGTTTTAACCGACAGGGGGCCAGCTATGGCTACACCTTC.

Ten or more counts support this clonotype. The chain couples TRBV20-1 to TRBJ2-7, with TRBD2 identical over 9 bases. V lost 0 bases, J lost 1 base, and 10 bases stayed unmatched. The CDR3 is 17 amino acids. CDR1 DFQATT and CDR2 SNEGSKA come from the germline V gene (reference sequence). The CDR3 DNA reads TGCAGTGCTAGAGAATTCCAGAAAGCGGGGGGTTCCTACGAGCAGTACTTC. Protein: CSAREFQKAGGSYEQYF.

The chain carries TRBV6-2 or TRBV6-3 and TRBJ2-1, with TRBD2 matching 7 bases. CDR1 MNHEY and CDR2 SVGEGT come from the germline V gene. The CDR3 loop spans 15 amino acids. The V and J ends lost 7 bases and 0 bases, in that order; junction bases with no gene match: 6. This CDR3 is CASTPWTSSYNEQFF. In nucleotides, the CDR3 is TGTGCCAGCACCCCATGGACTAGCTCCTACAATGAGCAGTTCTTC.

This clonotype has at least ten counts. The chain combines TRBV25-1 with TRBJ2-7, with no clear D. Trimming pared 5 bases from V and 0 bases from J, leaving 5 bases between. There are 12 residues in the CDR3. The germline gives CDR1 MGHDK, CDR2 SYGVNS. CDR3 sequence: CASSLISYEQYF. The CDR3 DNA follows: TGTGCCAGCAGTCTCATCTCCTACGAGCAGTACTTC.

This clonotype was counted many times. The chain combines TRBV6-5 with TRBJ2-7; possibly TRBD2 for D (6 bases). CDR1 MNHEY and CDR2 SVGAGI come from the germline V gene. The CDR3 is made up of 14 amino acids. V shed 0 bases and J shed 5 bases, with 11 bases lying between them. The CDR3 loop reads CASSYSLARDEQYF. The CDR3 coding sequence is TGTGCCAGCAGTTACTCACTAGCTAGGGACGAGCAGTACTTC.

In its sample, this clonotype was seen many times. In DNA, the CDR3 is TGCAGCGCGCGGGGCTCTAGCGAGTGGAGCACAGATACGCAGTATTTT. Its translation is CSARGSSEWSTDTQYF. This chain links TRBV29-1 with TRBJ2-3; TRBD2 is a possible D gene (6 bases). Germline V lookup: CDR1 SQVTM, CDR2 ANQGSEA. CDR3 size: 16 residues. With 7 bases removed from V and 0 bases from J, the gap between germline ends came to 20 bases.